This T cell receptor (beta chain) comes out of a study of T cell responses to AZD1222 COVID-19 vaccine. Overall study results and limits: It was only six AZD1222 recipients who were seropositive at baseline. Spike as a whole was targeted by vaccine-associated CD4 TCRs, dominant at 160-218 and 743-854. White British people made up most donors, females outnumbered males, and clonal diversity was possibly underestimated. Spike-specific TCR repertoires showed rising breadth and depth after two AZD1222 doses.

The protocol was immunoSEQ multiplex PCR, while the TCRdb copy is restricted to in-frame clones and leaves out a portion. The sample records some 98,000 clones, approximately 88% being singletons. Germline CDR1 is MGHDK and CDR2 is SYGVNS. V dropped 8 bases and J dropped 2; count of bases not matched to a gene: 10. The CDR3 runs 15 residues. With regard to this clone: Its cognate antigen is unknown.

This material consisted of peripheral blood, taken 28 days after the second AZD1222 dose. The V and J genes are TRBV25-1 and TRBJ2-3; 7 bases map to TRBD1. This TCR was recovered from an adult who received the AZD1222 COVID-19 vaccine. The CDR3 reads CASGNTGAFTDTQYF. CDR3 in DNA: TGTGCCAGCGGGAATACAGGGGCATTCACAGATACGCAGTATTTT.